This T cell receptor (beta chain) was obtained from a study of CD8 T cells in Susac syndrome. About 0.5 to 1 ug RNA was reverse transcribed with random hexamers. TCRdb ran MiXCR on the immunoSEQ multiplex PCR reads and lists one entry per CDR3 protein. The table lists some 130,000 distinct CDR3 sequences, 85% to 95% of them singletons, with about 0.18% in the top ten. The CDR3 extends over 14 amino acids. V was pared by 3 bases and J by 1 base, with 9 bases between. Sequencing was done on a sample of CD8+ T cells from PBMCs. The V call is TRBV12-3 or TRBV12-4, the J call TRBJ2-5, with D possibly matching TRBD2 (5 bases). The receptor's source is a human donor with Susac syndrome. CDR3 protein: CASSFMGSQETQYF. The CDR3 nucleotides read TGTGCCAGCAGTTTCATGGGGAGCCAAGAGACCCAGTACTTC.